This T cell receptor beta chain originates from a study of T cell responses to AZD1222 COVID-19 vaccine. CDR1 is DFQATT, CDR2 SNEGSKA, per germline (reference sequence). The CDR3 loop spans 11 amino acids. Clones were read by immunoSEQ multiplex PCR, and TCRdb kept only the in-frame ones, dropping some. The profile covers 200,000 to 300,000 clones, with 90% to 95% appearing a single time and 0.5% to 0.7% taken by the ten largest. The rearrangement uses TRBV20-1 and TRBJ2-7; TRBD2 is a possible D gene (5 bases). This TCR was sampled from an adult in good health. Sequencing was performed on peripheral blood, taken on day 0 of AZD1222 vaccination. This chain's CDR3 is CSTDLRGEQYF. DNA of the CDR3: TGCAGCACGGACCTTCGGGGCGAGCAGTACTTC.